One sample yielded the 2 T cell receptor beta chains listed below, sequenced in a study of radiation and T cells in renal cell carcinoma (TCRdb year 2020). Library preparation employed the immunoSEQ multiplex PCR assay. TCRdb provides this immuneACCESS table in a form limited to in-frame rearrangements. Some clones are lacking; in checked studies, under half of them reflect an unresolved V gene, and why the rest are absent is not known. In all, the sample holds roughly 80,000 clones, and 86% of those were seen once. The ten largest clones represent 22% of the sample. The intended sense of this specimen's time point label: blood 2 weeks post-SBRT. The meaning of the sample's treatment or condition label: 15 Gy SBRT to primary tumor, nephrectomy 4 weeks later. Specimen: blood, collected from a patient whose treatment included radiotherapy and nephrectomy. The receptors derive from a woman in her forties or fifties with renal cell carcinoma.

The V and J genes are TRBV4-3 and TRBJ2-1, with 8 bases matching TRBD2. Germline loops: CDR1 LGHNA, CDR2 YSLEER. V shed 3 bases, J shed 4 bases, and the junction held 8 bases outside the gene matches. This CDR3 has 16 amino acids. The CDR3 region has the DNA TGCGCCAGCAGCCAGGCCTGGTTAGCGGGGTACAATGAGCAGTTCTTC. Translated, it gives CASSQAWLAGYNEQFF.

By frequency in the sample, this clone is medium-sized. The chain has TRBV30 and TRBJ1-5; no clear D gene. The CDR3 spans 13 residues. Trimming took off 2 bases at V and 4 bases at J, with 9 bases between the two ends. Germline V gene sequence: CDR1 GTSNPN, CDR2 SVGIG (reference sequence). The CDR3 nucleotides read TGTGCCTGGAGTCGCAGAGGGAATCAGCCCCAGCATTTT. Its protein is CAWSRRGNQPQHF.